The clone carrying this T cell receptor (beta chain) was observed many times. Its antigen is unidentified. One end of the junction varies from germline; a read error may be responsible. The CDR3 is made up of 13 amino acids. Germline loops: CDR1 SGHRS, CDR2 YFSETQ. This entry is derived from a study of T-cell memory formation after mild COVID-19. General study results and limits: Pre-infection memory already had some responding clones, implying cross-reactive memory joined. SARS-CoV-2 specificity of second-wave clones peaking day 37 was unconfirmed. Contracting CD4+ clones lay largely in CM and EM, with CD8+ ones residing in EMRA.

Using its own MiXCR run on the 5' RACE reads, TCRdb lists one record per CDR3 protein. The sample holds approximately 400,000 distinct CDR3 sequences; around 17% are singletons and the top ten take about a fifth. The chain employs TRBV5-1 and TRBJ2-3, with D perhaps TRBD1 or TRBD2 (6 bases each). Sequenced material: PBMCs or a T cell subset sorted from them (not recorded which). The receptor's source is a man younger than 30 who had mild COVID-19 (a few samples of this study predate the infection). Cell type and time point are not known. The CDR3, as DNA: TGTGCCAGCAGCTTAGTGGGGGGCGATACGCAGTATTTT. Translation gives CASSLVGGDTQYF.